Each of the 4 T cell receptor beta chains below was sequenced from the same sample in a study of blood T cell repertoires in COVID-19. The assay was immunoSEQ multiplex PCR, and TCRdb's table has in-frame clones only and misses some. The sample holds 200,000 or so clones, around 86% seen once. Material: peripheral blood. All receptors come from a middle-aged woman with acute or convalescent COVID-19.

The chain combines TRBV11-2 with TRBJ2-5, with TRBD1 matching over 8 bases. The J segment lost 2 bases and the V segment lost 6 bases, leaving 5 bases of the junction unmatched. The CDR3 runs to 14 residues. Germline V gene data show CDR1 as SGHAT and CDR2 as FQNNGV. DNA for the CDR3: TGTGCCAGCAGACGGACAGGGCTACAAGAGACCCAGTACTTC. Translation: CASRRTGLQETQYF.

Comments on this clone: A junction boundary mismatches the germline segment, possibly from a read error. This chain connects TRBV19 to TRBJ2-1, with 9 nucleotides matching TRBD1. CDR3 length equals 16 residues. CDR1 is LNHDA and CDR2 is SQIVND in the germline V gene (reference sequence). The CDR3 is CASSPRDRALYNEQFF. The CDR3 region has the DNA TGTGCCAGTAGTCCACGGGACAGGGCGCTGTACAACGAGCAGTTCTTC.

This clone was observed a handful of times. The CDR3 DNA reads as TGTGCCAGCAGCTTACCGGGACAGGGCGCTCGGGGCTACACCTTC. Its protein is CASSLPGQGARGYTF. The chain links TRBV5-4 to TRBJ1-2; 9 bases line up with TRBD1. The CDR3 covers 15 residues. V lost 2 bases to trimming and J lost 8 bases; unmatched junction nucleotides: 10. CDR1 SGHNT and CDR2 YYREEE come from the germline V gene (reference sequence).

This clone has a handful of counts. This chain links TRBV19 with TRBJ2-6; a possible D gene is TRBD2 (6 bases). The V end was cut by 9 bases, the J end by 6 bases, with 18 bases between. Germline V gives CDR1 LNHDA, CDR2 SQIVND (reference sequence). The CDR3 has 15 amino acids. The CDR3 DNA follows: TGTGCCAGCCGTGGAGGGGCCTTTATGGCCAACGTCCTGACTTTC. This gives the protein CASRGGAFMANVLTF.